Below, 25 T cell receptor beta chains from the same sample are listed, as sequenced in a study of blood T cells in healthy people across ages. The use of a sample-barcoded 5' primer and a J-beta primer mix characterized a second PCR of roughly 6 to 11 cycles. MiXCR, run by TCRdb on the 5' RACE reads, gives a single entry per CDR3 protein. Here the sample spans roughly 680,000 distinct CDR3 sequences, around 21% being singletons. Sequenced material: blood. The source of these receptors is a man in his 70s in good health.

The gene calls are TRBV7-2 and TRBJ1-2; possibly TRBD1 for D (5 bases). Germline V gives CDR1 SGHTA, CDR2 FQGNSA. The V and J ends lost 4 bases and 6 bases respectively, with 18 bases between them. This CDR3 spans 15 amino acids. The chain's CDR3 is CASSSQTLGRDGYTF. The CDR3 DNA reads TGTGCCAGCAGCTCCCAGACCCTGGGGCGAGATGGCTACACCTTC.

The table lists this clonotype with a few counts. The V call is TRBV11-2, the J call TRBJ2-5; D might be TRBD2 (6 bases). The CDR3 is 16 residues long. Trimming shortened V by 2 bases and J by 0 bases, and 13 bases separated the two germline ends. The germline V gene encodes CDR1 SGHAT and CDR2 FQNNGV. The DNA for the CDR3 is TGTGCCAGCAGCTTACGGGCGGGAACAAACCAAGAGACCCAGTACTTC. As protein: CASSLRAGTNQETQYF.

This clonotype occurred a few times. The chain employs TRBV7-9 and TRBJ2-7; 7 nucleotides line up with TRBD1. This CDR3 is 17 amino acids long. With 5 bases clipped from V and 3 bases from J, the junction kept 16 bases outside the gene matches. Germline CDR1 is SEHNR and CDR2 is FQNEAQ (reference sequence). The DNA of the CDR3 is TGTGCCAGCAGCAATACCCTTCCGGGACAGAAGCTCTACGAGCAGTACTTC. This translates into CASSNTLPGQKLYEQYF.

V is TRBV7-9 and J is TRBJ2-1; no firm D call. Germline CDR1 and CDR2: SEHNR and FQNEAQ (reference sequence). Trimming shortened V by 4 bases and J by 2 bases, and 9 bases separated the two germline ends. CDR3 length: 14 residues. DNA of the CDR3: TGTGCCAGCAGCTCGGGCCCGACCTACAATGAGCAGTTCTTC. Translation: CASSSGPTYNEQFF.

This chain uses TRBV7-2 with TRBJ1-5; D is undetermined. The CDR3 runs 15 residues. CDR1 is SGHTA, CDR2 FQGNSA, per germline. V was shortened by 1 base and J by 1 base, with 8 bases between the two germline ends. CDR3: CASSLVWLSNQPQHF. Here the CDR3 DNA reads TGTGCCAGCAGCTTAGTGTGGTTGAGCAATCAGCCCCAGCATTTT.

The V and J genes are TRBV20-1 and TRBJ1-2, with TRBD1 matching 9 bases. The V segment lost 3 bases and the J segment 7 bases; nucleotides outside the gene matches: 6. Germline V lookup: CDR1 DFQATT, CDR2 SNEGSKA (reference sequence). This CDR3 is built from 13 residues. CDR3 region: CSASRDRVVGYTF. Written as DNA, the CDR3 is TGCAGTGCTAGTAGGGACAGGGTTGTTGGCTACACCTTC.

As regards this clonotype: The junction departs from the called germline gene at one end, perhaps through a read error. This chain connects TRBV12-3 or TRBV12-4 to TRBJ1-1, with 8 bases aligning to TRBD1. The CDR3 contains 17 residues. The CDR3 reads CANSFGTGSLMNTEAFF. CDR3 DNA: TGTGCCAACAGTTTCGGGACAGGTTCACTTATGAACACTGAAGCTTTCTTT.

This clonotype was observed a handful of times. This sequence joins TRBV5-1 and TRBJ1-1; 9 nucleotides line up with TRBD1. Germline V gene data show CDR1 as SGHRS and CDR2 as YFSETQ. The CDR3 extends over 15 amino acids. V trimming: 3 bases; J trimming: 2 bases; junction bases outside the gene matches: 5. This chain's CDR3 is CASSYGTGGNTEAFF. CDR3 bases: TGCGCCAGCAGCTACGGTACAGGGGGCAACACTGAAGCTTTCTTT. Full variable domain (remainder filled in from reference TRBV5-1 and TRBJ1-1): KAGVTQTPRYLIKTRGQQVTLSCSPISGHRSVSWYQQTPGQGLQFLFEYFSETQRNKGNFPGRFSGRQFSNSRSEMNVSTLELGDSALYLCASSYGTGGNTEAFFGQGTRLTVV.

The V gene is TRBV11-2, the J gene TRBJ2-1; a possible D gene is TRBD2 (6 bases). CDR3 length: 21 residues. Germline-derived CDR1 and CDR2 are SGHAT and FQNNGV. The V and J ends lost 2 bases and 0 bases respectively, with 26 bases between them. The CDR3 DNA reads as TGTGCCAGCAGCTTAAGTTCTCTGGGCGGGATCAAACCTAGCTCCTACAATGAGCAGTTCTTC. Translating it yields CASSLSSLGGIKPSSYNEQFF.

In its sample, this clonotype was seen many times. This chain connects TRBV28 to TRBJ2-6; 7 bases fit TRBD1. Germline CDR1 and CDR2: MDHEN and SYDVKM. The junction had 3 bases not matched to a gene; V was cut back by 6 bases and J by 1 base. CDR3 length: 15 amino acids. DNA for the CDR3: TGTGCCAGCAGCAGACAGGGATCTGGGGCCAACGTCCTGACTTTC. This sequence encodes CASSRQGSGANVLTF. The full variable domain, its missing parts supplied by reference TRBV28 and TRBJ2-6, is DVKVTQSSRYLVKRTGEKVFLECVQDMDHENMFWYRQDPGLGLRLIYFSYDVKMKEKGDIPEGYSVSREKKERFSLILESASTNQTSMYLCASSRQGSGANVLTFGAGSRLTVL.

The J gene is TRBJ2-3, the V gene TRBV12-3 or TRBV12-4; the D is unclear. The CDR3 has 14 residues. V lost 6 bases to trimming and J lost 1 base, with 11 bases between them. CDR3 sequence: CASSRIDGTDTQYF. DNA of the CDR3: TGTGCCAGCAGCCGGATCGACGGCACAGATACGCAGTATTTT.

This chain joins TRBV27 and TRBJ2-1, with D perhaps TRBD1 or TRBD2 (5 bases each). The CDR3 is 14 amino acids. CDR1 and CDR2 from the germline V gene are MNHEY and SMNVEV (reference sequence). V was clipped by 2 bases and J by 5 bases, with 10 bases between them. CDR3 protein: CASSLGGRHNEQFF. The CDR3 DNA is TGTGCCAGCAGTTTAGGGGGACGCCACAATGAGCAGTTCTTC.

CDR3 in amino acids: CSAASGISGANVLTF. CDR3 sequence (DNA): TGCAGCGCAGCCTCAGGGATCTCTGGGGCCAACGTCCTGACTTTC. This sequence joins TRBV29-1 and TRBJ2-6; D is perhaps TRBD1 (5 bases). Per the germline V gene, CDR1 is SQVTM and CDR2 is ANQGSEA. V was pared by 7 bases and J by 0 bases, with 13 bases between. This CDR3 contains 15 residues.

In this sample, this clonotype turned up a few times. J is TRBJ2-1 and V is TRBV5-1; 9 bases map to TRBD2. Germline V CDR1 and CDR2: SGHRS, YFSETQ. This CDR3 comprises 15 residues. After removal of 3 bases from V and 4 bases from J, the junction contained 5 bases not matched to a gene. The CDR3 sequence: CASSSNSGSYNEQFF. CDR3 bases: TGCGCCAGCAGCTCAAATAGCGGGAGTTACAATGAGCAGTTCTTC.

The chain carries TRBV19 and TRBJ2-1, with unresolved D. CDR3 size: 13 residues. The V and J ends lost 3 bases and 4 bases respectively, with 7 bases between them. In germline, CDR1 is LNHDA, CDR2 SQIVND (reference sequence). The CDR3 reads CASSMNSYNEQFF. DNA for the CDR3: TGTGCCAGTAGTATGAACTCTTACAATGAGCAGTTCTTC.

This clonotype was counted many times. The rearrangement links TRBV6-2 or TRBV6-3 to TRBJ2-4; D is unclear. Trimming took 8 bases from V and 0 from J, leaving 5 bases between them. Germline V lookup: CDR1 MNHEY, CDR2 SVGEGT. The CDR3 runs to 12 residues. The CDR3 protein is CASGLAKNIQYF. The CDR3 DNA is TGTGCCAGCGGATTAGCCAAAAACATTCAGTACTTC.

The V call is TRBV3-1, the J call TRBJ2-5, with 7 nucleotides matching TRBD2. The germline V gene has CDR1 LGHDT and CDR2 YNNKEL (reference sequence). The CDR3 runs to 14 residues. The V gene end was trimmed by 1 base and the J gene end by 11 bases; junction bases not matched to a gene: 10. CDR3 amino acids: CASSQGDYSTVQYF. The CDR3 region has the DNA TGTGCCAGCAGCCAAGGGGACTATTCTACGGTGCAGTACTTC.

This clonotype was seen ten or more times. For the CDR3, the DNA is TGCGCCAGCAGCCAAGAGGGGGACCCTCGCACAGATACGCAGTATTTT. Protein sequence: CASSQEGDPRTDTQYF. This rearrangement joins TRBV4-3 to TRBJ2-3, with D tentatively TRBD1 or TRBD2 (5 bases each). Germline values: CDR1 LGHNA, CDR2 YSLEER. There are 16 residues in the CDR3. V was pared by 0 bases and J by 1 base, with 11 bases between.

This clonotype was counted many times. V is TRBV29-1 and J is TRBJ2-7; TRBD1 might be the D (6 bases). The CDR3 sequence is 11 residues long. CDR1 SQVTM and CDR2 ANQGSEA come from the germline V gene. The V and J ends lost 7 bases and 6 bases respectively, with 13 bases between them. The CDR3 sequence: CSARWGPEQYF. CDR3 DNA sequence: TGCAGCGCCCGTTGGGGGCCCGAGCAGTACTTC.

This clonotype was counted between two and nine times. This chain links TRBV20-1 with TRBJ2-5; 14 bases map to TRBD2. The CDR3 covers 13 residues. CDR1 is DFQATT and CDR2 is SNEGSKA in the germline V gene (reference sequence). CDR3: CRATSGRGETQYF. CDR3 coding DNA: TGCCGAGCGACTAGCGGGAGGGGGGAGACCCAGTACTTC.

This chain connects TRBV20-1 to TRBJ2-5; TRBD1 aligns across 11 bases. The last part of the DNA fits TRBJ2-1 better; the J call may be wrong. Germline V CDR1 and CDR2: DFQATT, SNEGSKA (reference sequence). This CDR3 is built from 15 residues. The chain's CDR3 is CSAKGTGGTYNEQFF. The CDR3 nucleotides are TGCAGTGCTAAAGGGACAGGGGGGACCTACAATGAGCAGTTCTTC.

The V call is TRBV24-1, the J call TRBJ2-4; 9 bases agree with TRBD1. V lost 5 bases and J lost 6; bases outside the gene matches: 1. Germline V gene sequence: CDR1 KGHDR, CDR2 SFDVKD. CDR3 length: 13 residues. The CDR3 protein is CATSADRGNIQYF. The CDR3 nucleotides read TGTGCCACCAGTGCGGACAGGGGAAACATTCAGTACTTC.

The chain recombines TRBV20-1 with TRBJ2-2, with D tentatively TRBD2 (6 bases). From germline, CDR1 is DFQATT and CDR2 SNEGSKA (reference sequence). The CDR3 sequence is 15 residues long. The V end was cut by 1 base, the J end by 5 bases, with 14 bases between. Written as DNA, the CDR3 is TGCAGTGCTAGAGTGGACTACCGAGGGACCGGGGAGCTGTTTTTT. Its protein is CSARVDYRGTGELFF.

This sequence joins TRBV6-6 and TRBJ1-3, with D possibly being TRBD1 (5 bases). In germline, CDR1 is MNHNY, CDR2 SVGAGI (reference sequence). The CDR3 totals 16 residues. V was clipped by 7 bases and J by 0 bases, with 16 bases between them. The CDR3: CASINGGRTSGNTIYF. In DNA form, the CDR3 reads TGTGCCAGCATCAACGGGGGTAGGACCTCTGGAAACACCATATATTTT.

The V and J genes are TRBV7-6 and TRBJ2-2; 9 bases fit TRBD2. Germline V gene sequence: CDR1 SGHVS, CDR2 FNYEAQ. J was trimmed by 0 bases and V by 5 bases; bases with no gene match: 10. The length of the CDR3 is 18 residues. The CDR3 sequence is CASSHHLAGDPNTGELFF. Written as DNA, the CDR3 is TGTGCCAGCAGCCACCATTTAGCGGGAGACCCGAACACCGGGGAGCTGTTTTTT.